This note documents a single TCR beta chain sequence. Its antigen is still unknown. These data belong to a study of T cell responses to AZD1222 COVID-19 vaccine. General study results and limits: Researchers report vaccine-associated CD4 TCRs spanning spike, with dominance at 160-218 and 743-854. Only after the peak T cell response were repertoires sampled.

The CDR3 is 15 amino acids. Trimming shortened V by 2 bases and J by 4 bases, and 14 bases separated the two germline ends. Germline-derived CDR1 and CDR2 are MNHEY and SMNVEV (reference sequence). The assay was immunoSEQ multiplex PCR, and TCRdb's table has in-frame clones only and misses some. Among 150,000 to 200,000 clones, roughly 92% were seen once, and the ten largest hold roughly 1.3%. The rearrangement joins TRBV27 to TRBJ1-2; D might be TRBD1 (5 bases). This TCR was recovered from an adult in good health. The sample in question was peripheral blood, obtained on day 0 of AZD1222 vaccination. CDR3 residues: CASSLNGGTLYGYTF. CDR3 nucleotide sequence: TGTGCCAGCAGTTTAAACGGCGGGACCCTCTATGGCTACACCTTC.